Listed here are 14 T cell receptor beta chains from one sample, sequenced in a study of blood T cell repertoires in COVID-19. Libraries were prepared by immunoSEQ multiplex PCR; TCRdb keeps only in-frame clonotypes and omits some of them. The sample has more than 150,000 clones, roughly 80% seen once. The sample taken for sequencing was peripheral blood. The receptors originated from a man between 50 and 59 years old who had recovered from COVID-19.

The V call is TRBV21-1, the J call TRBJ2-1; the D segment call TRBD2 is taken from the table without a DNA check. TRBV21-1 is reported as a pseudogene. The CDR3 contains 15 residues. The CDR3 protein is CASSKGLAKYNEQFF. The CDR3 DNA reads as TGTGCCAGCAGCAAGGGACTAGCGAAATACAATGAGCAGTTCTTC.

The CDR3 protein is CASSLPPVDTQYF. The CDR3 DNA reads TGTGCCAGCAGCTTACCCCCCGTAGATACGCAGTATTTT. The V and J genes are TRBV7-2 and TRBJ2-3; no clear D. Trimming stripped 2 bases from V and 5 bases from J, with 8 bases between. CDR3 length: 13 residues. Germline loops: CDR1 SGHTA, CDR2 FQGNSA.

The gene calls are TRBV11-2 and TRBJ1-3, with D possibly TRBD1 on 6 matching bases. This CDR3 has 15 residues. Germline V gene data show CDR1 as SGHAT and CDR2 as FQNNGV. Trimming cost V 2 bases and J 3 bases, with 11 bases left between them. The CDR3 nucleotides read TGTGCCAGCAGCTTACGGGGGGCGGGTGGAAACACCATATATTTT. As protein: CASSLRGAGGNTIYF.

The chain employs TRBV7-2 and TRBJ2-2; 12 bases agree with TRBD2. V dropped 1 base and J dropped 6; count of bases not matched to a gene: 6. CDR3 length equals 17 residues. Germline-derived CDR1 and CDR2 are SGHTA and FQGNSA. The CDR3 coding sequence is TGTGCCAGCAGCTTAGAAGGCCTAGCGGGAGGGGCCGGGGAGCTGTTTTTT. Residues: CASSLEGLAGGAGELFF.

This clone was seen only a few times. The chain's CDR3 is CASSSLAGIDNEQFF. The CDR3 DNA sequence: TGTGCCAGCAGTTCTTTAGCGGGAATAGACAATGAGCAGTTCTTC. The chain has TRBV28 and TRBJ2-1, with 8 bases fitting TRBD2. This CDR3 contains 15 residues. In germline, CDR1 is MDHEN, CDR2 SYDVKM. V was pared by 4 bases and J by 5 bases, with 7 bases of the junction left unmatched. Together with reference TRBV28 and TRBJ2-1, the CDR3 gives the full variable domain: DVKVTQSSRYLVKRTGEKVFLECVQDMDHENMFWYRQDPGLGLRLIYFSYDVKMKEKGDIPEGYSVSREKKERFSLILESASTNQTSMYLCASSSLAGIDNEQFFGPGTRLTVL.

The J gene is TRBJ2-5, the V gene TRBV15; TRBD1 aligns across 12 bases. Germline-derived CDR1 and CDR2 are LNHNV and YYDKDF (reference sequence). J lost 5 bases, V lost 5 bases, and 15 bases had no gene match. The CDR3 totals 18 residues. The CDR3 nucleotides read TGTGCCACCAGCTTTACTTCCGGGACAGGGGGCCCGCGGGAGACCCAGTACTTC. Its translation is CATSFTSGTGGPRETQYF. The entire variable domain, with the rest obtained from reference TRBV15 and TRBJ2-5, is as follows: DAMVIQNPRYQVTQFGKPVTLSCSQTLNHNVMYWYQQKSSQAPKLLFHYYDKDFNNEADTPDNFQSRRPNTSFCFLDIRSPGLGDTAMYLCATSFTSGTGGPRETQYFGPGTRLLVL.

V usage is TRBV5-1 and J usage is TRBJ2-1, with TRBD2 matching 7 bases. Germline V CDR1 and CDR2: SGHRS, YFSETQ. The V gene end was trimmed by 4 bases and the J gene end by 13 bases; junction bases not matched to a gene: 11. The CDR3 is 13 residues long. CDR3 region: CASSNPGLPFQFF. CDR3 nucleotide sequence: TGCGCCAGCAGCAACCCGGGACTACCCTTTCAGTTCTTC.

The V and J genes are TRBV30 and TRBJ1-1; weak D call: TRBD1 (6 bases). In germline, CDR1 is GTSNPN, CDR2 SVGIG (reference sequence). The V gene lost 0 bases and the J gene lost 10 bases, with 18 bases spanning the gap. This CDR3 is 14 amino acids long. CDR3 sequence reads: CAWSVPGRQDGAFF. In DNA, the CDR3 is TGTGCCTGGAGTGTCCCGGGCCGACAGGATGGAGCTTTCTTT.

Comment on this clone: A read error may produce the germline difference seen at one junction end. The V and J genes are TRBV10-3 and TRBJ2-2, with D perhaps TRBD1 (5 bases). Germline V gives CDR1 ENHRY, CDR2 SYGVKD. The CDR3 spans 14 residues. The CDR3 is CAISGASNTGELFF. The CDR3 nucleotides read TGTGCCATAAGTGGGGCTTCGAACACCGGGGAGCTGTTTTTT.

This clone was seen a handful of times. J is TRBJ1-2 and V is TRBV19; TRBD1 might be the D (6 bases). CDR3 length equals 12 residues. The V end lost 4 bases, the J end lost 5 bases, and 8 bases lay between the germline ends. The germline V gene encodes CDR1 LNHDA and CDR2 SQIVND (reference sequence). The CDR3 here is CASSTGEYGYTF. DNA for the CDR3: TGTGCCAGTAGTACAGGGGAATATGGCTACACCTTC.

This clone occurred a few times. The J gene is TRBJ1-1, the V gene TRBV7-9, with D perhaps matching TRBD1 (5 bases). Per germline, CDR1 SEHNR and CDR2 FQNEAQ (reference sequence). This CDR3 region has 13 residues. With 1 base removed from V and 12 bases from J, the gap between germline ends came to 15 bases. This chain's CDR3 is CASSLGQDGGTFF. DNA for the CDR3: TGTGCCAGCAGCTTAGGGCAGGACGGGGGTACTTTCTTT.

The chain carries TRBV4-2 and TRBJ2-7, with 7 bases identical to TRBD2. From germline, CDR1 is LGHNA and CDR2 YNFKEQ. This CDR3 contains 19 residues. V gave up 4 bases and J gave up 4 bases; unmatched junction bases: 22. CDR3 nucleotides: TGTGCCAGCAGCCCGACTAAGGGAGGGCCCACGTACGGCAATTACGAGCAGTACTTC. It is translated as CASSPTKGGPTYGNYEQYF.

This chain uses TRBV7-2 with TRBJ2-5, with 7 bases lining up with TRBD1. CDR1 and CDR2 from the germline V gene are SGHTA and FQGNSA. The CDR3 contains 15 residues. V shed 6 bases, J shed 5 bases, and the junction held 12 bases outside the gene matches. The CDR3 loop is CASSSVTGYQETQYF. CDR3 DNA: TGTGCCAGCAGTTCTGTGACAGGGTATCAGGAGACCCAGTACTTC.

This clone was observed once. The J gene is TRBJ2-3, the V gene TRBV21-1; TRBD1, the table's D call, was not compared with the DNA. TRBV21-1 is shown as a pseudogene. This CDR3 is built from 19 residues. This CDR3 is CASSKLLVFPEQGTDTQYF. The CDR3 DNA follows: TGTGCCAGCAGCAAATTATTAGTGTTTCCCGAACAGGGGACAGATACGCAGTATTTT.